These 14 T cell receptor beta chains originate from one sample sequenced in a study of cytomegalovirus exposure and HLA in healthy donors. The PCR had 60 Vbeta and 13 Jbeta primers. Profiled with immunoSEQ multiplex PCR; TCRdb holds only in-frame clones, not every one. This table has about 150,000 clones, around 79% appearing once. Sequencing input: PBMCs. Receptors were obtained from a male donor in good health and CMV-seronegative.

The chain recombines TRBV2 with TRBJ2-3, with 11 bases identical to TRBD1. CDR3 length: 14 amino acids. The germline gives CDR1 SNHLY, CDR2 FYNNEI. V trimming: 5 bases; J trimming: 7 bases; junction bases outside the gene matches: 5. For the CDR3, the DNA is TGTGCCAGCAGTCCCGGGACAGGGGGAAATACGCAGTATTTT. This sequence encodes CASSPGTGGNTQYF.

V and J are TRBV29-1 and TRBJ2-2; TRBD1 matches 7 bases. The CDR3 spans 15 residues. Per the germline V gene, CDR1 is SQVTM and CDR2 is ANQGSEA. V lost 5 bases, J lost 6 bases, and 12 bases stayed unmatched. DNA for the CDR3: TGCAGCGTTTCCAGACAGGGATTGGCAGCCGGGGAGCTGTTTTTT. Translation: CSVSRQGLAAGELFF.

CDR3 residues: CSVLTGNNEQFF. CDR3 bases: TGCAGCGTTCTGACTGGAAACAATGAGCAGTTCTTC. This chain joins TRBV29-1 and TRBJ2-1, with D hard to call. The V gene lost 5 bases and the J gene lost 5 bases, with 10 bases spanning the gap. From germline, CDR1 is SQVTM and CDR2 ANQGSEA. This CDR3 region has 12 residues.

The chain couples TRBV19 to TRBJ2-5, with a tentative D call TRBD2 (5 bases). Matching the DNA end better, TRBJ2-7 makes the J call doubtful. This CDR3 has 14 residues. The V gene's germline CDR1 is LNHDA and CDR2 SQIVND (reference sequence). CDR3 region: CASRTWGDSYEQYF. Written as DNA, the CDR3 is TGTGCCAGTAGGACATGGGGAGACTCCTACGAGCAGTACTTC.

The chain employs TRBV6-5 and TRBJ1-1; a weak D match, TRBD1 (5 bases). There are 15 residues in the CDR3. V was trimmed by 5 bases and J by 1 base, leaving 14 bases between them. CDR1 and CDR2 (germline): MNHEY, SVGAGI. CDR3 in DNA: TGTGCCAGCAGTGTACGGGGGATTGGGAACACTGAAGCTTTCTTT. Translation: CASSVRGIGNTEAFF.

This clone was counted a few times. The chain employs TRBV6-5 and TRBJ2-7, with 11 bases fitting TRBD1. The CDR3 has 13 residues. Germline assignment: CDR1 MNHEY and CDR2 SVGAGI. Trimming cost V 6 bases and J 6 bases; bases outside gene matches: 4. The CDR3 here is CASRWDRGSEQYF. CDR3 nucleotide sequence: TGTGCCAGCAGATGGGACAGGGGGTCCGAGCAGTACTTC.

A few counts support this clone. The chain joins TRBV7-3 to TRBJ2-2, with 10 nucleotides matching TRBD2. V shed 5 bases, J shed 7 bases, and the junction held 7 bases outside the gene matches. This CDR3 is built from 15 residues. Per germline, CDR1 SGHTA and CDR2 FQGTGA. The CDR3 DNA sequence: TGTGCCAGCAGCCGGGGGGGACTAGCGATCGGGGAGCTGTTTTTT. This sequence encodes CASSRGGLAIGELFF.

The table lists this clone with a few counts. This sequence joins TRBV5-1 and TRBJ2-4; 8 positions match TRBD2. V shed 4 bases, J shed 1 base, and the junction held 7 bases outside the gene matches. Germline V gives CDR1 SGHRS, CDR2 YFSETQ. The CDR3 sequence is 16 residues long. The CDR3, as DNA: TGCGCCAGCAGCACGGAGAGCGGGAGTGCCAAAAACATTCAGTACTTC. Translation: CASSTESGSAKNIQYF.

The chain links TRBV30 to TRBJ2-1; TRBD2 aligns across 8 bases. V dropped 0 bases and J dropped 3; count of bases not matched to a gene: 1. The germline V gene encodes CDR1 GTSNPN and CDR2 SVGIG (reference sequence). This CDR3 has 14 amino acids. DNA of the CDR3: TGTGCCTGGAGTGTAACTAGCGGCTACAATGAGCAGTTCTTC. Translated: CAWSVTSGYNEQFF.

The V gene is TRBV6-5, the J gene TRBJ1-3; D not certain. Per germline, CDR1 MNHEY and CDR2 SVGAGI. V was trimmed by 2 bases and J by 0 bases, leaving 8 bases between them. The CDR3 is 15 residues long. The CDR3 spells CASSYGQFSGNTIYF. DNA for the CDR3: TGTGCCAGCAGTTACGGTCAGTTCTCTGGAAACACCATATATTTT.

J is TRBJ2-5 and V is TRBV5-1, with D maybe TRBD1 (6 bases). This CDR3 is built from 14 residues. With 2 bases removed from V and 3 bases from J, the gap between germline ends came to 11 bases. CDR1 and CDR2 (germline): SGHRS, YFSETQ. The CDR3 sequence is CASSFARGEETQYF. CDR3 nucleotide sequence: TGCGCCAGCAGCTTCGCCAGGGGCGAAGAGACCCAGTACTTC.

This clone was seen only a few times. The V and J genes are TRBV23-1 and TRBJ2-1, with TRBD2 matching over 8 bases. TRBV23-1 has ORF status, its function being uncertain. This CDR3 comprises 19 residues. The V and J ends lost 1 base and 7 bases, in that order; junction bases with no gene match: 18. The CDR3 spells CASSQFCRGGAGEDNEQFF. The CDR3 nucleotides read TGCGCCAGCAGTCAATTTTGTCGGGGGGGAGCGGGAGAAGATAATGAGCAGTTCTTC.

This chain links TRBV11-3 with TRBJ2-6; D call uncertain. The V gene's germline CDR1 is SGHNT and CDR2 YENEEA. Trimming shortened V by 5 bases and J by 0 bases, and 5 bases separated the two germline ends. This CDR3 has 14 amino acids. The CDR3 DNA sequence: TGTGCCAGCAGCCCCGGCTCTGGGGCCAACGTCCTGACTTTC. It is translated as CASSPGSGANVLTF. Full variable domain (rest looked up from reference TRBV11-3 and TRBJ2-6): EAGVVQSPRYKIIEKKQPVAFWCNPISGHNTLYWYLQNLGQGPELLIRYENEEAVDDSQLPKDRFSAERLKGVDSTLKIQPAELGDSAVYLCASSPGSGANVLTFGAGSRLTVL.

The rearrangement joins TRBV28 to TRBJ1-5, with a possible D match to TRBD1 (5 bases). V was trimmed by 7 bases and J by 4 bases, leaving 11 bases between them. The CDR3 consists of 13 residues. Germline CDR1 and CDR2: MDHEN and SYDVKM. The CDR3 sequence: CASTGQTNQPQHF. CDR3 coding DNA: TGTGCCAGCACTGGACAAACAAATCAGCCCCAGCATTTT.